These 16 T cell receptor beta chains were sequenced from one sample in a study of blood T cell repertoires in COVID-19. Clones were read by immunoSEQ multiplex PCR, and TCRdb kept only the in-frame ones, dropping some. In the table there are some 48,000 clones, approximately 84% of which are singletons. The sample was peripheral blood. These TCRs come from a woman older than 75 with COVID-19, enrolled during active disease.

The chain couples TRBV3-1 (or the pseudogene TRBV3-2) to TRBJ2-7; the match to TRBD2 covers 12 bases. The junction had 7 bases not matched to a gene; V was cut back by 4 bases and J by 6 bases. The CDR3 is made up of 15 amino acids. Germline CDR1 LGHDT, CDR2 YNNKEL (reference sequence). CDR3 DNA: TGTGCCAGCAGCCCGTCGACTAGCGGGAGCTCCGAGCAGTACTTC. Translating it yields CASSPSTSGSSEQYF.

The genes are TRBV18 and TRBJ1-2, with D tentatively TRBD1 (5 bases). Germline V lookup: CDR1 KGHSH, CDR2 LQKENI. This CDR3 region has 15 residues. Between the trimmed V and J ends, which lost 2 bases and 8 bases, there was a span of 18 bases. CDR3 region: CASSPTQGSVGGYTF. CDR3 nucleotides: TGTGCCAGCTCACCAACCCAGGGATCAGTAGGAGGCTACACCTTC. Drawing the rest from reference TRBV18 and TRBJ1-2, the complete variable domain is NAGVMQNPRHLVRRRGQEARLRCSPMKGHSHVYWYRQLPEEGLKFMVYLQKENIIDESGMPKERFSAEFPKEGPSILRIQQVVRGDSAAYFCASSPTQGSVGGYTFGSGTRLTVV.

V usage is TRBV4-2 and J usage is TRBJ2-1, with a tentative D call TRBD1 (6 bases). The germline gives CDR1 LGHNA, CDR2 YNFKEQ. The CDR3 spans 14 residues. V gave up 6 bases and J gave up 8 bases, with 17 bases separating them. CDR3 in DNA: TGTGCCAGCAGACAGGGCGCTTCTTTGGATGAGCAGTTCTTC. The encoded protein is CASRQGASLDEQFF.

The chain couples TRBV18 to TRBJ2-5, with D maybe TRBD2 (5 bases). This CDR3 region has 17 residues. Germline CDR1 is KGHSH and CDR2 is LQKENI. The germline V and J ends were trimmed by 1 base and 3 bases, with 18 bases remaining between them. The CDR3 nucleotides are TGTGCCAGCTCACCACTGGCCCGCCCACGGGGAGAAGAGACCCAGTACTTC. Translation gives CASSPLARPRGEETQYF. The full variable domain, in which reference TRBV18 and TRBJ2-5 provide the parts outside the CDR3, is NAGVMQNPRHLVRRRGQEARLRCSPMKGHSHVYWYRQLPEEGLKFMVYLQKENIIDESGMPKERFSAEFPKEGPSILRIQQVVRGDSAAYFCASSPLARPRGEETQYFGPGTRLLVL.

V and J are TRBV28 and TRBJ1-4; weak D call: TRBD1 (5 bases). Germline assignment: CDR1 MDHEN and CDR2 SYDVKM. CDR3 size: 12 residues. The germline V and J ends were trimmed by 10 bases and 4 bases, with 10 bases remaining between them. The DNA of the CDR3 is TGTGCCACCAGGGAGCTTAATGAAAAACTGTTTTTT. Its protein product is CATRELNEKLFF.

The chain is built from TRBV5-1 and TRBJ1-2; no reliable D call. CDR3 length: 15 amino acids. The V end lost 0 bases, the J end lost 0 bases, and 9 bases lay between the germline ends. Germline CDR1 reads SGHRS; CDR2 reads YFSETQ. CDR3 amino acids: CASSLGQSSNYGYTF. As DNA, the CDR3 is TGCGCCAGCAGCTTGGGGCAGTCGTCTAACTATGGCTACACCTTC.

The chain couples TRBV7-8 to TRBJ2-7; 7 bases fit TRBD2. The J segment lost 6 bases and the V segment lost 5 bases, leaving 13 bases of the junction unmatched. Germline V gene data show CDR1 as SGHVS and CDR2 as FQNEAQ. The CDR3 totals 15 residues. CDR3 DNA: TGTGCCAGCAGCCCCTTGCGGACTAGAAGGGGCGAGCAGTACTTC. Translation gives CASSPLRTRRGEQYF.

The V gene is TRBV5-8, the J gene TRBJ1-6; D remains ambiguous. Trimming cost V 0 bases and J 5 bases, with 15 bases left between them. In germline, CDR1 is SGHTS, CDR2 YDEGEE. The CDR3 consists of 17 residues. The DNA of the CDR3 is TGTGCCAGCAGCTTGGCCGAAAGTTCCGGGAATAATTCACCCCTCCACTTT. Protein: CASSLAESSGNNSPLHF.

The chain combines TRBV3-1 (or the pseudogene TRBV3-2) with TRBJ1-4; D gene ambiguous. The germline V and J ends were trimmed by 4 bases and 5 bases, with 14 bases remaining between them. This CDR3 contains 15 residues. Germline V gives CDR1 LGHDT, CDR2 YNNKEL (reference sequence). The CDR3 sequence: CASSRSDSRNEKLFF. The CDR3 nucleotides are TGTGCCAGCAGCCGGTCGGACTCCAGGAATGAAAAACTGTTTTTT.

The genes are TRBV19 and TRBJ1-4; 8 nucleotides align to TRBD1. Trimming cost V 4 bases and J 3 bases; bases outside gene matches: 10. The CDR3 loop spans 17 amino acids. Germline loops: CDR1 LNHDA, CDR2 SQIVND (reference sequence). CDR3 loop: CASSTPEQGAANEKLFF. DNA for the CDR3: TGTGCCAGTAGTACCCCGGAGCAGGGGGCAGCTAATGAAAAACTGTTTTTT.

The chain joins TRBV5-6 to TRBJ2-1; 7 nucleotides line up with TRBD2. Germline CDR1 reads SGHDT; CDR2 reads YYEEEE. CDR3 length: 16 residues. J gave up 7 bases and V 0 bases, and 10 bases lay outside the gene matches. For the CDR3, the DNA is TGTGCCAGCAGCTTGGAGCGGCTAGCGGAGGGGAATGAGCAGTTCTTC. Its protein is CASSLERLAEGNEQFF.

The chain uses TRBV6-5 and TRBJ2-1, with 9 bases that match TRBD1. This CDR3 has 13 residues. V was pared by 6 bases and J by 7 bases, with 4 bases of the junction left unmatched. Germline V gives CDR1 MNHEY, CDR2 SVGAGI. The CDR3 here is CASSRQGGNEQFF. The CDR3 DNA reads TGTGCCAGCAGCCGACAGGGGGGTAATGAGCAGTTCTTC.

V and J are TRBV7-2 and TRBJ2-3; tentative D call: TRBD2 (6 bases). Germline V gene sequence: CDR1 SGHTA, CDR2 FQGNSA. Trimming stripped 5 bases from V and 5 bases from J, with 8 bases between. The CDR3 has 12 amino acids. CDR3 bases: TGTGCCAGCAGCGCGACTAGAGATACGCAGTATTTT. Its translation: CASSATRDTQYF.

A few counts support this clone. In DNA, the CDR3 is TGTGCCAGCAGCTTCAGCGCAGATACGCAGTATTTT. Translated, it gives CASSFSADTQYF. The rearrangement uses TRBV7-9 and TRBJ2-3; D gene uncertain. With 3 bases removed from V and 4 bases from J, the gap between germline ends came to 5 bases. This CDR3 has 12 residues. CDR1 and CDR2 from the germline V gene are SEHNR and FQNEAQ (reference sequence).

The chain has TRBV5-1 and TRBJ1-3; D is undetermined. In germline, CDR1 is SGHRS, CDR2 YFSETQ. Trimming left V 0 bases short and J 0 bases short, with 7 bases between. The CDR3 is made up of 15 amino acids. This CDR3 is CASSLGSSSGNTIYF. CDR3 bases: TGCGCCAGCAGCTTGGGCTCGAGCTCTGGAAACACCATATATTTT.

The chain combines TRBV28 with TRBJ2-2, with D tentatively TRBD1 (6 bases). V gave up 6 bases and J gave up 2 bases, with 13 bases separating them. CDR3 length equals 15 residues. CDR1 and CDR2 (germline): MDHEN, SYDVKM. The CDR3 here is CASSVKQGNTGELFF. The CDR3 nucleotides are TGTGCCAGCAGCGTTAAACAGGGAAACACCGGGGAGCTGTTTTTT. Full variable domain (rest looked up from reference TRBV28 and TRBJ2-2): DVKVTQSSRYLVKRTGEKVFLECVQDMDHENMFWYRQDPGLGLRLIYFSYDVKMKEKGDIPEGYSVSREKKERFSLILESASTNQTSMYLCASSVKQGNTGELFFGEGSRLTVL.